A single sample is the source of the 5 T cell receptor beta chains below, sequenced in a study of T cells after yellow fever vaccination. Using its own MiXCR run on the 5' RACE reads, TCRdb lists one record per CDR3 protein. The table has approximately 140,000 distinct CDR3 sequences, 7.7% seen once. The source was CD4+ T cells sorted from PBMCs, collected 5 days after the yellow fever booster vaccination. Receptor source: a man in his thirties or forties who received the YFV17D yellow fever vaccine.

In this sample, this clonotype turned up many times. This chain joins TRBV20-1 and TRBJ2-5, with 10 bases identical to TRBD2. Germline V gene sequence: CDR1 DFQATT, CDR2 SNEGSKA (reference sequence). CDR3 length: 16 residues. V was pared by 3 bases and J by 4 bases, with 11 bases of the junction left unmatched. CDR3 nucleotide sequence: TGCAGTGCTAGGAGGATGCTAGCGGGAGTCGTAGAGACCCAGTACTTC. Encoded protein: CSARRMLAGVVETQYF.

This clonotype has ten or more counts. This chain links TRBV20-1 with TRBJ2-1; TRBD1 agrees at 11 bases. Germline V lookup: CDR1 DFQATT, CDR2 SNEGSKA (reference sequence). V lost 1 base and J lost 5; bases outside the gene matches: 4. This CDR3 has 15 amino acids. CDR3 loop: CSARGGTGGNNEQFF. CDR3 coding DNA: TGCAGTGCTAGAGGTGGGACAGGGGGAAACAATGAGCAGTTCTTC.

The chain has TRBV3-1 and TRBJ1-3; D unresolved. This CDR3 spans 15 amino acids. Trimming removed 11 bases at V and 7 bases at J, with 24 bases between. Germline lookup yields CDR1 LGHDT and CDR2 YNNKEL (reference sequence). In nucleotides, the CDR3 is TGTGCCTGCTCCCAGAATCCGACCGGACCGAACACCATATATTTT. This translates into CACSQNPTGPNTIYF.

This clonotype came up many times. The chain carries TRBV25-1 and TRBJ2-4; D gene uncertain. V dropped 4 bases and J dropped 5 bases, with 12 bases sitting between them. The CDR3 extends over 14 amino acids. Germline loops: CDR1 MGHDK, CDR2 SYGVNS. CDR3 nucleotides: TGTGCCAGCAGTGTATTGGACGGACAAAACATTCAGTACTTC. The encoded protein is CASSVLDGQNIQYF.

This clonotype occurred many times. The chain couples TRBV20-1 to TRBJ1-3; D remains unclear. CDR1 and CDR2 from the germline V gene are DFQATT and SNEGSKA (reference sequence). V gave up 1 base and J gave up 0 bases, with 13 bases separating them. There are 16 residues in the CDR3. CDR3 amino acids: CSARVLSGYSGNTIYF. DNA of the CDR3: TGCAGTGCTAGAGTTCTCTCCGGATACTCTGGAAACACCATATATTTT.